The 26 T cell receptor beta chains in this list originate from one sample, sequenced in a study of T cell clones after liver transplantation (dated by TCRdb to between 2018 and 2021). Receptor amplification or capture employed the immunoSEQ multiplex PCR assay. The table comes from immuneACCESS by way of TCRdb, which keeps in-frame sequences with V and J called. Part of the clones is missing from these tables; in studies checked, under half for an unresolved V gene and the rest for unknown reasons. In all, the sample holds tens of thousands of clones, and around four fifths of those were seen once. The leading ten clones occupy 2% to 2.5% of the sample. The material sequenced was CD4+ T cells from blood, taken 48 to 50 months after liver transplant. These receptors originate from a human patient who received a liver transplant. After a transplant, the graft donor may have provided part of the T cells.

The genes are TRBV5-1 and TRBJ2-1, with TRBD1 identical over 9 bases. J gave up 5 bases and V 4 bases, and 4 bases lay outside the gene matches. The CDR3 covers 14 residues. The germline V gene encodes CDR1 SGHRS and CDR2 YFSETQ. This CDR3 reads CASSLGTGNNEQFF. The CDR3 nucleotides are TGCGCCAGCAGCCTCGGGACAGGGAACAATGAGCAGTTCTTC.

The V gene is TRBV6-1, the J gene TRBJ1-1; D gene uncertain. Trimming cost V 1 base and J 4 bases, with 19 bases left between them. CDR3 length: 17 residues. Germline V gene lookup returns CDR1 MNHNS and CDR2 SASEGT. The CDR3 region is CASSEGPGKWGGTEAFF. The CDR3 DNA reads as TGTGCCAGCAGTGAAGGCCCCGGAAAGTGGGGAGGCACTGAAGCTTTCTTT.

CDR3 DNA: TGTGCCAGCAGCGCGGTTCGTGGCAGGGGCGACTACGAGCAGTACTTC. Translating gives CASSAVRGRGDYEQYF. The chain recombines TRBV11-2 with TRBJ2-7, with D perhaps matching TRBD1 (6 bases). V lost 5 bases to trimming and J lost 3 bases, with 20 bases between them. The CDR3 length is 16 residues. Germline CDR1 and CDR2: SGHAT and FQNNGV. Full variable domain (remainder filled in from reference TRBV11-2 and TRBJ2-7): EAGVAQSPRYKIIEKRQSVAFWCNPISGHATLYWYQQILGQGPKLLIQFQNNGVVDDSQLPKDRFSAERLKGVDSTLKIQPAKLEDSAVYLCASSAVRGRGDYEQYFGPGTRLTVT.

The rearrangement links TRBV9 to TRBJ1-5; a possible D gene is TRBD1 (6 bases). V was cut by 10 bases and J by 5 bases, with 13 bases left in between. CDR3 size: 12 residues. From germline, CDR1 is SGDLS and CDR2 YYNGEE. CDR3 in amino acids: CAPWGAHQPQHF. For the CDR3, the DNA is TGTGCCCCTTGGGGGGCTCATCAGCCCCAGCATTTT.

The chain uses TRBV6-5 and TRBJ2-2, with TRBD2 matching over 7 bases. Germline CDR1 MNHEY, CDR2 SVGAGI. V lost 8 bases, J lost 2 bases, and 5 bases stayed unmatched. CDR3 length equals 14 residues. The CDR3 DNA is TGTGCCAGCCGTCGGGGGGTTAACACCGGGGAGCTGTTTTTT. It specifies CASRRGVNTGELFF.

CDR3 in DNA: TGTGCCAGCAGCTTCGGGTCGGGGGGGCGCGAGCAGTACTTC. Amino acids: CASSFGSGGREQYF. The rearrangement joins TRBV7-9 to TRBJ2-7; the match to TRBD2 covers 8 bases. CDR3 size: 14 residues. J was trimmed by 6 bases and V by 3 bases; bases with no gene match: 7. Germline V CDR1 and CDR2: SEHNR, FQNEAQ (reference sequence).

The chain carries TRBV5-4 and TRBJ2-5; 8 bases align to TRBD2. The V gene end was trimmed by 0 bases and the J gene end by 4 bases; junction bases not matched to a gene: 11. The germline V gene has CDR1 SGHNT and CDR2 YYREEE (reference sequence). The CDR3 sequence is 17 residues long. The chain's CDR3 is CASSLGPSTGTRETQYF. CDR3 nucleotide sequence: TGTGCCAGCAGCTTGGGGCCCTCTACCGGGACTAGAGAGACCCAGTACTTC.

V and J are TRBV5-1 and TRBJ2-7; no firm D call. V was shortened by 1 base and J by 3 bases, with 11 bases between the two germline ends. This CDR3 spans 14 amino acids. Germline lookup yields CDR1 SGHRS and CDR2 YFSETQ. The CDR3 spells CASSLNPVSYEQYF. CDR3 in DNA: TGCGCCAGCAGCTTGAATCCGGTCAGCTACGAGCAGTACTTC. Complete variable domain (other parts from reference TRBV5-1 and TRBJ2-7): KAGVTQTPRYLIKTRGQQVTLSCSPISGHRSVSWYQQTPGQGLQFLFEYFSETQRNKGNFPGRFSGRQFSNSRSEMNVSTLELGDSALYLCASSLNPVSYEQYFGPGTRLTVT.

The rearrangement uses TRBV6-1 and TRBJ2-3; D is possibly TRBD1 or TRBD2 (5 bases each). The CDR3 is made up of 14 amino acids. V shed 6 bases and J shed 0 bases, with 10 bases lying between them. Germline lookup yields CDR1 MNHNS and CDR2 SASEGT. CDR3 coding DNA: TGTGCCAGCAGAGTGGGACGGAGCACAGATACGCAGTATTTT. This sequence encodes CASRVGRSTDTQYF.

V and J are TRBV29-1 and TRBJ2-3, with a possible D match to TRBD2 (5 bases). V dropped 5 bases and J dropped 0 bases, with 18 bases sitting between them. The length of the CDR3 is 16 residues. Germline CDR1 SQVTM, CDR2 ANQGSEA. The CDR3 bases are TGCAGCGTTCGAACCTCTATAGCGTCTAGCACAGATACGCAGTATTTT. The encoded protein is CSVRTSIASSTDTQYF.

The rearrangement links TRBV5-1 to TRBJ1-2, with D uncertain. The CDR3 runs 12 residues. Germline V CDR1 and CDR2: SGHRS, YFSETQ. V lost 4 bases and J lost 8, with 12 bases in between. The CDR3 DNA reads as TGCGCCAGCAGCATCGATTACAAAGGCTACACCTTC. The encoded protein is CASSIDYKGYTF.

J is TRBJ2-5 and V is TRBV9; 8 nucleotides agree with TRBD1. The CDR3 extends over 15 amino acids. From germline, CDR1 is SGDLS and CDR2 YYNGEE. V trimming: 4 bases; J trimming: 4 bases; junction bases outside the gene matches: 9. CDR3 amino acids: CASSPNTGGRETQYF. The DNA of the CDR3 is TGTGCCAGCAGCCCGAACACAGGGGGACGAGAGACCCAGTACTTC.

J is TRBJ2-5 and V is TRBV19, with TRBD2 matching over 7 bases. Germline trimming cut 7 bases from V and 3 bases from J; bases unmatched to any gene: 5. CDR3 length: 13 amino acids. The V gene's germline CDR1 is LNHDA and CDR2 SQIVND (reference sequence). The CDR3 region is CASTDLAEETQYF. CDR3 coding DNA: TGTGCCAGTACCGACCTAGCGGAAGAGACCCAGTACTTC. Full variable domain (missing parts from reference TRBV19 and TRBJ2-5): DGGITQSPKYLFRKEGQNVTLSCEQNLNHDAMYWYRQDPGQGLRLIYYSQIVNDFQKGDIAEGYSVSREKKESFPLTVTSAQKNPTAFYLCASTDLAEETQYFGPGTRLLVL.

CDR3 nucleotide sequence: TGTGCCAGCAGCTTAACGGGGCAGTCGGCTGAAGCTTTCTTT. Its protein product is CASSLTGQSAEAFF. The gene calls are TRBV7-3 and TRBJ1-1; tentatively, D is TRBD1 (5 bases). The length of the CDR3 is 14 residues. The ends were cut back, 0 bases at V and 6 bases at J, with 11 bases in the middle. In germline, CDR1 is SGHTA, CDR2 FQGTGA. Together with reference TRBV7-3 and TRBJ1-1, the CDR3 gives the full variable domain: GAGVSQTPSNKVTEKGKYVELRCDPISGHTALYWYRQSLGQGPEFLIYFQGTGAADDSGLPNDRFFAVRPEGSVSTLKIQRTERGDSAVYLCASSLTGQSAEAFFGQGTRLTVV.

This clone was detected only once. This rearrangement joins TRBV5-1 to TRBJ1-2, with TRBD1 matching 7 bases. The CDR3 is 14 residues long. Germline-derived CDR1 and CDR2 are SGHRS and YFSETQ. V shed 4 bases and J 5 bases; nucleotides not matched to a gene: 8. The CDR3 sequence is CASSIQGLSYGYTF. CDR3 in DNA: TGCGCCAGCAGCATACAGGGGTTAAGTTATGGCTACACCTTC. Combining the CDR3 with reference TRBV5-1 and TRBJ1-2 gives the whole variable domain KAGVTQTPRYLIKTRGQQVTLSCSPISGHRSVSWYQQTPGQGLQFLFEYFSETQRNKGNFPGRFSGRQFSNSRSEMNVSTLELGDSALYLCASSIQGLSYGYTFGSGTRLTVV.

This clone was found a few times. CDR3 in DNA: TGTGCCAGCAGCCAAGTGCGACTAGCGGGGGGGCGGTTCTACAATGAGCAGTTCTTC. Translating gives CASSQVRLAGGRFYNEQFF. The J gene is TRBJ2-1, the V gene TRBV14; 14 positions match TRBD2. The CDR3 spans 19 residues. The J segment lost 3 bases and the V segment lost 1 base, leaving 8 bases of the junction unmatched. Germline-derived CDR1 and CDR2 are SGHDN and FVKESK.

This chain uses TRBV7-2 with TRBJ2-3; D remains ambiguous. This CDR3 is 12 amino acids long. Trimming removed 5 bases from V and 2 bases from J, with 5 bases in between. Germline assignment: CDR1 SGHTA and CDR2 FQGNSA. The CDR3 DNA is TGTGCCAGCAGCCTCCACACAGATACGCAGTATTTT. Its translation: CASSLHTDTQYF.

V and J are TRBV7-2 and TRBJ1-2, with D possibly matching TRBD1 (5 bases). CDR3 length equals 14 residues. The V gene lost 5 bases and the J gene lost 5 bases, with 15 bases spanning the gap. CDR1 is SGHTA and CDR2 is FQGNSA in the germline V gene. CDR3 nucleotide sequence: TGTGCCAGCAGCGCAAGTGGGACGGTTTATGGCTACACCTTC. It is translated as CASSASGTVYGYTF.

This chain connects TRBV9 to TRBJ1-5, with no clear D. The germline CDR1 and CDR2 sequences are SGDLS and YYNGEE. Trimming removed 4 bases at V and 3 bases at J, with 11 bases between. The CDR3 runs 14 residues. The chain's CDR3 is CASSPDIYNQPQHF. Written as DNA, the CDR3 is TGTGCCAGCAGCCCCGACATCTACAATCAGCCCCAGCATTTT.

The chain uses TRBV6-4 and TRBJ2-7; 10 bases line up with TRBD1. Per germline, CDR1 MRHNA and CDR2 SNTAGT. V lost 4 bases and J lost 4; bases outside the gene matches: 1. The CDR3 has 13 residues. The CDR3 region is CASSADRGYEQYF. CDR3 DNA sequence: TGTGCCAGCAGTGCGGACAGGGGGTACGAGCAGTACTTC.

The rearrangement links TRBV12-2 to TRBJ1-1. TRBV12-2 is assigned pseudogene status. This CDR3 contains 14 residues. CDR3 sequence reads: CARLCEGSDTEAFF. The CDR3 bases are TGTGCAAGATTATGTGAGGGATCGGACACTGAAGCTTTCTTT.

V and J are TRBV28 and TRBJ2-7, with 7 bases aligning to TRBD2. Germline values: CDR1 MDHEN, CDR2 SYDVKM. With 3 bases clipped from V and 0 bases from J, the junction kept 5 bases outside the gene matches. This CDR3 is built from 15 residues. The CDR3 sequence: CASSLNSGSSYEQYF. The CDR3 DNA reads TGTGCCAGCAGTTTGAATAGCGGGTCCTCCTACGAGCAGTACTTC. The full variable domain, rest sourced from reference TRBV28 and TRBJ2-7, is DVKVTQSSRYLVKRTGEKVFLECVQDMDHENMFWYRQDPGLGLRLIYFSYDVKMKEKGDIPEGYSVSREKKERFSLILESASTNQTSMYLCASSLNSGSSYEQYFGPGTRLTVT.

V gene TRBV7-2 combines with J gene TRBJ1-5; D is unresolved. The CDR3 is 16 amino acids. From germline, CDR1 is SGHTA and CDR2 FQGNSA. V lost 5 bases to trimming and J lost 2 bases, with 16 bases between them. DNA for the CDR3: TGTGCCAGCAGCCCCCGGTTTAGTCGGGGCAATCAGCCCCAGCATTTT. It is translated as CASSPRFSRGNQPQHF.

The rearrangement uses TRBV4-1 and TRBJ1-2; D is undetermined. V gave up 3 bases and J gave up 1 base, with 9 bases separating them. This CDR3 spans 14 amino acids. Germline V CDR1 and CDR2: MGHRA, YSYEKL. The CDR3 loop is CASSHEGINYGYTF. CDR3 nucleotides: TGCGCCAGCAGCCACGAGGGAATTAACTATGGCTACACCTTC.

V and J are TRBV6-6 and TRBJ2-3; a weak D match, TRBD1 (7 bases). Germline V gene lookup returns CDR1 MNHNY and CDR2 SVGAGI (reference sequence). The V and J ends lost 4 bases and 1 base respectively, with 15 bases between them. The CDR3 consists of 16 residues. CDR3: CASSSPDREGTDTQYF. The CDR3 DNA reads as TGTGCCAGCAGTTCCCCAGACAGGGAGGGCACAGATACGCAGTATTTT.

This chain joins TRBV7-3 and TRBJ2-7, with 9 bases fitting TRBD1. Germline CDR1 and CDR2: SGHTA and FQGTGA. This CDR3 spans 15 amino acids. Losses at the gene ends were 5 bases for V and 0 bases for J; bases not matched to a gene: 5. For the CDR3, the DNA is TGTGCCAGCAGCGAGGGACAGGGTAGCTCCTACGAGCAGTACTTC. This translates into CASSEGQGSSYEQYF.